The rows below give T cell receptor beta chains drawn from one sample of a study of follicular helper T cells after annual influenza vaccination. Using immunoSEQ multiplex PCR, the repertoire was profiled, and TCRdb retains in-frame clones only, with some absent. The sample has approximately 7,400 clones; approximately 87% are singletons. Sequences were derived from CXCR5+ CD38- circulating T follicular helper cells from blood, sampled 7 days after influenza vaccination. These receptors came from an adult who received the influenza vaccine. The CDR3 runs from the conserved cysteine through the conserved F or W.

length	V	J	CDR3
15	TRBV6-7	TRBJ1-5	CASKCRGRLEGPQHF
14	TRBV7-2	TRBJ1-5	CASSQPGGNQPQHF
15	TRBV19	TRBJ1-5	CASSPGDSVIQPQHF
13	TRBV29-1	TRBJ2-3	CSARGGSSDTQYF
14	TRBV27	TRBJ2-5	CASSLLGGEETQYF
15	TRBV6-5	TRBJ2-3	CASSQTGSSTDTQYF
14	TRBV28	TRBJ2-4	CASSAGQALSIQYF
14	TRBV5-4	TRBJ2-1	CASSSDIELSEQFF
12	TRBV30	TRBJ2-5	CAWSVVGEAQYF
15	TRBV30	TRBJ2-5	CAWIKRGGLKETQYF
16	TRBV6-5	TRBJ2-2	CASSYSWGRETGELFF
15	TRBV14	TRBJ1-1	CASSQGRGWSTEAFF
16	TRBV7-8	TRBJ2-5	CASSLAGTGGQETQYF
15	TRBV2	TRBJ1-5	CASSFVSTKNQPQHF
13	TRBV30	TRBJ2-3	CAWSLQDTDTQYF
13	TRBV18	TRBJ1-1	CASSPPGQREAFF
15	TRBV2	TRBJ2-7	CASSESRHRTYEQYF
13	TRBV7-2	TRBJ1-5	CASSLGRVEPQHF
14	TRBV29-1	TRBJ2-7	CSVVRDRGSYEQYF
12	TRBV2	TRBJ2-7	CASRRTGAEQYF
13	TRBV7-2	TRBJ1-3	CASSLAEGNTIYF
14	TRBV5-1	TRBJ1-2	CASSLARQEDGYTF
17	TRBV19	TRBJ2-3	CASSIEGSGGSADTQYF
15	TRBV30	TRBJ2-7	CAWSPLAGVSYEQYF
12	TRBV29-1	TRBJ1-2	CSDRTDDYGYTF
17	TRBV7-8	TRBJ1-6	CASSFSQVPWTDSPLHF
16	TRBV7-2	TRBJ1-2	CASRQQGALGNYGYTF
15	TRBV18	TRBJ1-1	CASSPSGIRDTEAFF
15	TRBV7-8	TRBJ2-1	CASSLANGGRNEQFF
12	TRBV29-1	TRBJ1-1	CSVMVTNTEAFF
14	TRBV6-1	TRBJ2-5	CASSSTSGEETQYF
16	TRBV4-2	TRBJ2-5	CASSQGRVAGQETQYF
12	TRBV7-8	TRBJ1-6	CASSFQNSPLHF
14	TRBV4-3	TRBJ2-2	CASSHRQGTGELFF
16	TRBV2	TRBJ2-3	CASSPGTSGVTDTQYF
15	TRBV7-2	TRBJ2-7	CASRARDRGGYEQYF
15	TRBV19	TRBJ1-1	CASSMARQGNTEAFF
13	TRBV5-4	TRBJ1-2	CASSPGASYGYTF
13	TRBV29-1	TRBJ2-1	CSASAALNNEQFF
11	TRBV20-1	TRBJ2-5	CSAQGVETQYF
15	TRBV6-1	TRBJ1-2	CASSEKGQFGYGYTF
15	TRBV2	TRBJ1-5	CASGMYRAENQPQHF
12	TRBV10-1	TRBJ2-1	CASSEFGQNPFF
12	TRBV2	TRBJ1-4	CASSPEGSKLFF
16	TRBV19	TRBJ2-5	CASSVEFGTGGETQYF
17	TRBV15	TRBJ2-2	CATSRGTQGSNTGELFF
12	TRBV30	TRBJ2-7	CAWTGQSYEQYF
16	TRBV4-3	TRBJ2-5	CASSPSLAGGQETQYF
14	TRBV18	TRBJ2-7	CASSPPDGDLEQYF
15	TRBV2	TRBJ2-7	CASTGLAGEVRKQYF
16	TRBV9	TRBJ1-1	CASSVEVTVSDREAFF
14	TRBV7-9	TRBJ2-2	CASSFGLNTGELFF